These 31 T cell receptor beta chains were sequenced from one sample in a study of beta chain features in type 1 diabetes. Since all of the isolated RNA was reverse transcribed, expressed TCRB transcripts were what got sequenced. Some clones are missing from TCRdb's copy, which holds only in-frame ones; the method was immunoSEQ multiplex PCR. Of about 900,000 clones listed, about a sixth were seen once; the top ten hold 0.02% to 0.025%. Source material: naive CD4+ T cells from blood. These receptor sequences come from a woman under 30 in good health.

The chain employs TRBV19 and TRBJ2-7; 7 positions match TRBD1. Per the germline V gene, CDR1 is LNHDA and CDR2 is SQIVND (reference sequence). V lost 5 bases, J lost 10 bases, and 14 bases stayed unmatched. This CDR3 contains 14 residues. Written as DNA, the CDR3 is TGTGCCAGTAGTCATAACTCGGACAGGATCCAACAGTACTTC. This translates into CASSHNSDRIQQYF.

This clone has more than one count but fewer than ten. J is TRBJ1-1 and V is TRBV4-1; no firm D call. The CDR3 length is 14 residues. V lost 0 bases to trimming and J lost 3 bases, with 8 bases between them. Per germline, CDR1 MGHRA and CDR2 YSYEKL. The CDR3 DNA follows: TGCGCCAGCAGCCAAGAGGAGGTCGACACTGAAGCTTTCTTT. Residues: CASSQEEVDTEAFF.

A few counts support this clone. The chain uses TRBV7-2 and TRBJ1-2, with 8 bases identical to TRBD1. V lost 2 bases to trimming and J lost 4 bases; unmatched junction nucleotides: 6. Germline CDR1 reads SGHTA; CDR2 reads FQGNSA. CDR3 size: 15 residues. In DNA, the CDR3 is TGTGCCAGCAGCTTATCCGGTGGACAGGGCTATGGCTACACCTTC. Protein product: CASSLSGGQGYGYTF.

This clone was picked up a small number of times. CDR3 nucleotides: TGCAGTGCTCCCTGGCCCCATGAGCAGTTCTTC. Amino acids: CSAPWPHEQFF. The J gene is TRBJ2-1, the V gene TRBV20-1; no clear D. V was trimmed by 5 bases and J by 8 bases, leaving 10 bases between them. Germline CDR1 is DFQATT and CDR2 is SNEGSKA (reference sequence). There are 11 residues in the CDR3.

A note on this clone: The sample holds other DNA sequences that translate to the same CDR3. The chain links TRBV7-9 to TRBJ1-2; D not resolved. With 3 bases removed from V and 3 bases from J, the gap between germline ends came to 2 bases. CDR3 length: 11 residues. Germline assignment: CDR1 SEHNR and CDR2 FQNEAQ (reference sequence). CDR3 DNA sequence: TGTGCCAGCAGCTTGCACTATGGCTACACCTTC. It yields the protein CASSLHYGYTF.

This clone was detected only a few times. This same CDR3 is encoded by further DNA sequences in the sample. The chain is built from TRBV9 and TRBJ2-2, with D tentatively TRBD1 (5 bases). The length of the CDR3 is 13 residues. From germline, CDR1 is SGDLS and CDR2 YYNGEE. V lost 2 bases and J lost 4, with 6 bases in between. For the CDR3, the DNA is TGTGCCAGCAGCGTCAGGGCCACCGGGGAGCTGTTTTTT. It translates to CASSVRATGELFF.

The genes are TRBV25-1 and TRBJ2-5; the match to TRBD1 covers 8 bases. The CDR3 runs 14 residues. With V trimmed by 6 bases and J by 5 bases, 8 bases remained unmatched. Looked up from germline, CDR1 is MGHDK and CDR2 is SYGVNS. CDR3 DNA: TGTGCCAGCAGGCAGCAGGGGGCCAGGGAGACCCAGTACTTC. Protein product: CASRQQGARETQYF.

This clone appeared a few times. This chain connects TRBV15 to TRBJ2-7, with D unclear. This CDR3 has 15 amino acids. Trimming removed 0 bases at V and 7 bases at J, with 16 bases between. Germline V CDR1 and CDR2: LNHNV, YYDKDF (reference sequence). The CDR3 bases are TGTGCCACCAGCAGAGAGGCCAGCCCCATTGGGGAGCAGTACTTC. Translating gives CATSREASPIGEQYF.

This clone was picked up a small number of times. This rearrangement joins TRBV13 to TRBJ2-7; no definite D call. The germline V gene encodes CDR1 PRHDT and CDR2 FYEKMQ (reference sequence). This CDR3 comprises 17 residues. Trimming removed 2 bases from V and 5 bases from J, with 22 bases in between. The chain's CDR3 is CASSLRHLRSPPHEQYF. In DNA form, the CDR3 reads TGTGCCAGCAGCTTAAGGCATCTCAGGAGCCCCCCACACGAGCAGTACTTC. Together with reference TRBV13 and TRBJ2-7, the CDR3 gives the full variable domain: AAGVIQSPRHLIKEKRETATLKCYPIPRHDTVYWYQQGPGQDPQFLISFYEKMQSDKGSIPDRFSAQQFSDYHSELNMSSLELGDSALYFCASSLRHLRSPPHEQYFGPGTRLTVT.

This clone was counted between two and nine times. The genes are TRBV11-2 and TRBJ2-1; TRBD2 matches 7 bases. Germline assignment: CDR1 SGHAT and CDR2 FQNNGV. Trimming took 1 base from V and 6 from J; bases not matched to a gene: 12. This CDR3 has 17 residues. CDR3 sequence reads: CASSLGGSLNLPNEQFF. CDR3 DNA: TGTGCCAGCAGCTTAGGCGGGAGCCTAAATCTTCCCAATGAGCAGTTCTTC.

This clone has a handful of counts. V and J are TRBV5-4 and TRBJ2-5; 7 nucleotides agree with TRBD2. The V segment lost 2 bases and the J segment 4 bases; nucleotides outside the gene matches: 8. The CDR3 has 15 amino acids. Germline loops: CDR1 SGHNT, CDR2 YYREEE (reference sequence). The CDR3 spells CASSLIGSGGETQYF. CDR3 sequence (DNA): TGTGCCAGCAGCTTAATCGGGTCGGGGGGAGAGACCCAGTACTTC.

The rearrangement uses TRBV11-2 and TRBJ1-1; D uncertain. The length of the CDR3 is 13 residues. The V end lost 4 bases, the J end lost 0 bases, and 6 bases lay between the germline ends. Germline CDR1 SGHAT, CDR2 FQNNGV. The CDR3 protein is CASSSSMNTEAFF. Written as DNA, the CDR3 is TGTGCCAGCAGCTCGAGTATGAACACTGAAGCTTTCTTT. The variable domain in full, completed from reference TRBV11-2 and TRBJ1-1, reads EAGVAQSPRYKIIEKRQSVAFWCNPISGHATLYWYQQILGQGPKLLIQFQNNGVVDDSQLPKDRFSAERLKGVDSTLKIQPAKLEDSAVYLCASSSSMNTEAFFGQGTRLTVV.

This clone was observed a few times. The rearrangement joins TRBV6-6 to TRBJ2-3, with 7 bases identical to TRBD1. This CDR3 comprises 15 residues. Per germline, CDR1 MNHNY and CDR2 SVGAGI (reference sequence). V was clipped by 4 bases and J by 0 bases; unmatched bases: 4. CDR3 sequence reads: CASSFGTVSTDTQYF. The DNA for the CDR3 is TGTGCCAGCAGTTTTGGGACAGTAAGCACAGATACGCAGTATTTT.

V is TRBV11-2 and J is TRBJ2-5, with 13 bases matching TRBD2. This CDR3 is 16 amino acids long. J lost 4 bases, V lost 6 bases, and 8 bases had no gene match. CDR1 and CDR2 (germline): SGHAT, FQNNGV. The CDR3 region is CASRQLAGGLGETQYF. The CDR3 region has the DNA TGTGCCAGCAGACAACTAGCGGGAGGGCTGGGAGAGACCCAGTACTTC. Drawing the rest from reference TRBV11-2 and TRBJ2-5, the complete variable domain is EAGVAQSPRYKIIEKRQSVAFWCNPISGHATLYWYQQILGQGPKLLIQFQNNGVVDDSQLPKDRFSAERLKGVDSTLKIQPAKLEDSAVYLCASRQLAGGLGETQYFGPGTRLLVL.

This clone was observed a handful of times. The rearrangement joins TRBV5-1 to TRBJ2-7; 12 nucleotides line up with TRBD2. Trimming removed 1 base from V and 2 bases from J; junction bases left unmatched: 1. CDR3 length: 15 amino acids. CDR1 and CDR2 from the germline V gene are SGHRS and YFSETQ. In DNA, the CDR3 is TGCGCCAGCAGCTTGTCTAGCGGGAGGGCCTACGAGCAGTACTTC. This sequence encodes CASSLSSGRAYEQYF.

In its sample, this clone was seen a few times. The V and J genes are TRBV28 and TRBJ2-2; unclear D gene. Looked up from germline, CDR1 is MDHEN and CDR2 is SYDVKM. Trimming removed 3 bases at V and 4 bases at J, with 0 bases between. The CDR3 is 11 residues long. CDR3 nucleotide sequence: TGTGCCAGCAGTTTCACCGGGGAGCTGTTTTTT. Translation gives CASSFTGELFF.

V is TRBV5-1 and J is TRBJ1-2; 9 bases agree with TRBD1. The CDR3 runs 15 residues. V shed 4 bases and J 4 bases; nucleotides not matched to a gene: 8. From germline, CDR1 is SGHRS and CDR2 YFSETQ. Here the CDR3 DNA reads TGCGCCAGCAGCAAGGGACAGGGAAGGGGCTATGGCTACACCTTC. It specifies CASSKGQGRGYGYTF. Full variable domain (missing parts from reference TRBV5-1 and TRBJ1-2): KAGVTQTPRYLIKTRGQQVTLSCSPISGHRSVSWYQQTPGQGLQFLFEYFSETQRNKGNFPGRFSGRQFSNSRSEMNVSTLELGDSALYLCASSKGQGRGYGYTFGSGTRLTVV.

This clone was seen a handful of times. The rearrangement links TRBV7-9 to TRBJ2-5; TRBD1 matches 8 bases. The length of the CDR3 is 14 residues. Losses at the gene ends were 7 bases for V and 5 bases for J; bases not matched to a gene: 9. Germline CDR1 is SEHNR and CDR2 is FQNEAQ (reference sequence). The CDR3 loop reads CASNLGQGRETQYF. CDR3 sequence (DNA): TGTGCCAGCAACCTCGGACAGGGAAGGGAGACCCAGTACTTC.

This clone was recorded only once. This sequence joins TRBV6-5 and TRBJ2-1, with TRBD2 as a possible D gene (6 bases). The CDR3 is 15 residues long. The V and J ends lost 5 bases and 1 base respectively, with 12 bases between them. Germline CDR1 MNHEY, CDR2 SVGAGI. Written as DNA, the CDR3 is TGTGCCAGCAGTGTTAACGGGAGATCCTACAATGAGCAGTTCTTC. Protein product: CASSVNGRSYNEQFF.

The chain has TRBV10-3 and TRBJ2-2; 10 bases map to TRBD1. The germline V gene has CDR1 ENHRY and CDR2 SYGVKD. The CDR3 runs 16 residues. Trimming removed 10 bases from V and 2 bases from J; junction bases left unmatched: 10. The CDR3 protein is CATNPRQGANTGELFF. CDR3 DNA: TGTGCCACCAATCCCAGACAGGGGGCCAACACCGGGGAGCTGTTTTTT.

The table lists this clone with a few counts. This sequence joins TRBV18 and TRBJ2-7; a possible D gene is TRBD2 (6 bases). This CDR3 is 13 amino acids long. V shed 6 bases and J shed 3 bases, with 12 bases lying between them. Germline CDR1 and CDR2: KGHSH and LQKENI. The DNA for the CDR3 is TGTGCCAGCTCGTCCGCTAGCGTCTACGAGCAGTACTTC. Translation: CASSSASVYEQYF.

The rearrangement links TRBV5-4 to TRBJ1-1; possibly TRBD1 for D (5 bases). Germline V gives CDR1 SGHNT, CDR2 YYREEE (reference sequence). The ends were cut back, 4 bases at V and 1 base at J, with 11 bases in the middle. The CDR3 has 14 amino acids. CDR3 amino acids: CASSNGARNTEAFF. The CDR3 region has the DNA TGTGCCAGCAGCAACGGGGCTCGGAACACTGAAGCTTTCTTT.

This clone appeared a few times. The chain combines TRBV13 with TRBJ2-2; D is unclear. V lost 5 bases and J 2 bases, leaving 18 bases between the germline ends. The CDR3 runs 17 residues. CDR1 is PRHDT, CDR2 FYEKMQ, per germline (reference sequence). The CDR3 nucleotides are TGTGCCAGCAGCCGGGCGCTCGGAAGAAGTAACACCGGGGAGCTGTTTTTT. Protein: CASSRALGRSNTGELFF.

The CDR3 bases are TGTGCCAGCAGATGGGGGCGGGAGGGTTCCTACAATGAGCAGTTCTTC. Protein product: CASRWGREGSYNEQFF. This chain links TRBV5-4 with TRBJ2-1; TRBD2 aligns across 9 bases. The V segment lost 5 bases and the J segment 1 base; nucleotides outside the gene matches: 7. Germline V lookup: CDR1 SGHNT, CDR2 YYREEE (reference sequence). This CDR3 has 16 amino acids.

This clone was detected a few times. V is TRBV21-1 and J is TRBJ2-1; no DNA check was done on the table's D call, TRBD2. TRBV21-1 is described as a pseudogene. This CDR3 contains 17 residues. The CDR3 reads CASSASQGLAKDNEQFF. For the CDR3, the DNA is TGTGCCAGCAGCGCGTCTCAAGGACTAGCGAAAGACAATGAGCAGTTCTTC.

Regarding this clone: Other DNA sequences of this sample code for an identical CDR3. The chain joins TRBV19 to TRBJ2-5; D unresolved. V was trimmed by 3 bases and J by 0 bases, leaving 5 bases between them. CDR1 is LNHDA and CDR2 is SQIVND in the germline V gene (reference sequence). This CDR3 region has 13 residues. This chain's CDR3 is CASSIGYQETQYF. CDR3 coding DNA: TGTGCCAGTAGTATCGGGTACCAAGAGACCCAGTACTTC.

This clone has a handful of counts. The sample contains more than one DNA sequence encoding this CDR3. This sequence joins TRBV28 and TRBJ2-7, with 9 bases that match TRBD1. The CDR3 contains 14 residues. Per the germline V gene, CDR1 is MDHEN and CDR2 is SYDVKM. Trimming at V came to 4 bases and at J to 4 bases, leaving 5 bases not matched to a gene. The CDR3 reads CASSSGQGVYEQYF. The CDR3 DNA follows: TGTGCCAGCAGTTCGGGACAGGGTGTGTACGAGCAGTACTTC.

The V call is TRBV6-5, the J call TRBJ1-2, with TRBD1 identical over 7 bases. V shed 4 bases, J shed 2 bases, and the junction held 7 bases outside the gene matches. Germline-derived CDR1 and CDR2 are MNHEY and SVGAGI. The CDR3 is 15 amino acids. The chain's CDR3 is CASSSEQGFNYGYTF. The CDR3 bases are TGTGCCAGCAGTTCCGAACAGGGGTTCAACTATGGCTACACCTTC.

The table lists this clone with a few counts. The V gene is TRBV23-1, the J gene TRBJ1-5; D gene unclear. TRBV23-1 carries the ORF label, with uncertain function. V lost 4 bases, J lost 7 bases, and 17 bases lay in between. The CDR3 extends over 15 amino acids. CDR3 region: CASSREGSLWQPQHF. In DNA form, the CDR3 reads TGCGCCAGCAGTCGTGAGGGCTCCCTGTGGCAGCCCCAGCATTTT.

The rearrangement joins TRBV15 to TRBJ2-1; TRBD1 is a possible D gene (5 bases). V was cut by 0 bases and J by 7 bases, with 19 bases left in between. The CDR3 totals 17 residues. Germline CDR1 LNHNV, CDR2 YYDKDF (reference sequence). Here the CDR3 reads CATSRDSIKAGYNEQFF. The CDR3 coding sequence is TGTGCCACCAGCAGAGACTCGATTAAGGCAGGGTATAATGAGCAGTTCTTC.

V and J are TRBV25-1 and TRBJ1-2; the D gene is possibly TRBD1 (6 bases). V lost 4 bases, J lost 4 bases, and 10 bases lay in between. The CDR3 is 13 residues long. Germline loops: CDR1 MGHDK, CDR2 SYGVNS. The CDR3 coding sequence is TGTGCCAGCAGTGCCGGGACAATCTATGGCTACACCTTC. Translated: CASSAGTIYGYTF.